The source of this T cell receptor beta chain is a study of human T cells and chemical hapten exposure. Findings and caveats of the study: Relative to controls, expanded TCRs formed significantly more large CDR3 similarity clusters.

TCRdb analysed the RACE reads with MiXCR anew, one entry per CDR3 protein. The table has 250,000 or so distinct CDR3 sequences, around 7.7% seen once. Germline V gene data show CDR1 as DFQATT and CDR2 as SNEGSKA (reference sequence). The V and J ends lost 1 base and 2 bases, in that order; junction bases with no gene match: 11. The CDR3 is 17 amino acids. This clonotype occurred many times. No antigen is known for it. The time point denotes: pre-sensitization, week 0. Treatment indicated: therapeutic diphenylcyclopropenone sensitization with weekly scalp DPC. Blood sampling preceded each patch test application.

The TCR comes from a man in his late teens or twenties with alopecia areata. Some clones in this sample may be carry-over from other donors' samples. The sequencing used whole blood, collected in connection with sensitization to the hapten diphenylcyclopropenone (DPC). This chain uses TRBV20-1 with TRBJ2-5, with 9 nucleotides matching TRBD2. The CDR3 DNA is TGCAGTGCTAGAGTCCCCCGCGTAGCGGGGGAACAAGAGACCCAGTACTTC. It yields the protein CSARVPRVAGEQETQYF.